This is a list of T cell receptor beta chains from one sample in a study of identical twins. One entry per CDR3 protein, called by TCRdb with MiXCR from the 5' RACE reads. The sample lists roughly 1,500,000 distinct CDR3 sequences; around a third were seen once. Material for sequencing was cord blood. These TCRs come from a newborn girl in good health. CDR3s include the opening cysteine and the closing phenylalanine or tryptophan. A D gene is named only where the DNA matches it firmly. Clone size is not always given. Where it is, it says once, few, many or a class for expanded clones.

v_gene: TRBV7-2; abundance: few; j_gene: TRBJ1-1; d_gene: -; CDR3aa: CASSLTRDTEAFF; CDR3nt: TGTGCCAGCAGCTTAACAAGGGACACTGAAGCTTTCTTT
v_gene: TRBV2; abundance: -; j_gene: TRBJ2-1; d_gene: -; CDR3aa: CASSERTFASEQFF; CDR3nt: TGTGCCAGCAGCGAACGAACTTTTGCGTCTGAGCAGTTCTTC
v_gene: TRBV29-1; abundance: many; j_gene: TRBJ2-6; d_gene: -; CDR3aa: CSVARGSGANVLTF; CDR3nt: TGCAGCGTTGCAAGGGGTTCTGGGGCCAACGTCCTGACTTTC
v_gene: TRBV2; abundance: -; j_gene: TRBJ1-4; d_gene: TRBD1; CDR3aa: CASSRRTGEEKLFF; CDR3nt: TGTGCCAGCAGTAGGAGGACAGGGGAAGAAAAACTGTTTTTT
v_gene: TRBV13; abundance: -; j_gene: TRBJ2-7; d_gene: -; CDR3aa: CASSFVSGYNEQYF; CDR3nt: TGTGCCAGCAGCTTTGTGTCAGGCTACAATGAGCAGTACTTC
v_gene: TRBV28; abundance: few; j_gene: TRBJ2-1; d_gene: -; CDR3aa: CASRRAGHYNEQFF; CDR3nt: TGTGCCAGCAGAAGGGCGGGACATTACAATGAGCAGTTCTTC
v_gene: TRBV10-3; abundance: -; j_gene: TRBJ2-7; d_gene: -; CDR3aa: CAIRARRGNYEQYF; CDR3nt: TGTGCCATCAGGGCGAGACGGGGGAACTACGAGCAGTACTTC
v_gene: TRBV5-1; abundance: many; j_gene: TRBJ2-2; d_gene: TRBD2; CDR3aa: CASSLTSGNTGELFF; CDR3nt: TGCGCCAGCAGCTTGACTAGCGGGAACACCGGGGAGCTGTTTTTT
v_gene: TRBV20-1; abundance: -; j_gene: TRBJ1-1; d_gene: TRBD1; CDR3aa: CSARARGLTEAFF; CDR3nt: TGCAGTGCTAGAGCCAGGGGGCTCACTGAAGCTTTCTTT
v_gene: TRBV20-1; abundance: -; j_gene: TRBJ1-5; d_gene: -; CDR3aa: CSAGETGSVSNQPQHF; CDR3nt: TGCAGTGCTGGGGAGACTGGCTCGGTCAGCAATCAGCCCCAGCATTTT
v_gene: TRBV7-2; abundance: -; j_gene: TRBJ1-5; d_gene: TRBD1; CDR3aa: CASTPDRDQPQHF; CDR3nt: TGTGCCAGCACCCCCGACAGGGATCAGCCCCAGCATTTT
v_gene: TRBV28; abundance: -; j_gene: TRBJ2-1; d_gene: -; CDR3aa: CASSSSGVREEQFF; CDR3nt: TGTGCCAGCAGTTCCTCGGGAGTACGAGAGGAGCAGTTCTTC
v_gene: TRBV27; abundance: many; j_gene: TRBJ1-1; d_gene: -; CDR3aa: CASSLGANTEAFF; CDR3nt: TGTGCCAGCAGTTTGGGGGCGAACACTGAAGCTTTCTTT
v_gene: TRBV18; abundance: few; j_gene: TRBJ2-3; d_gene: TRBD2; CDR3aa: CASSQASGKSTDTQYF; CDR3nt: TGTGCCAGCTCCCAGGCTAGCGGGAAATCCACAGATACGCAGTATTTT
v_gene: TRBV4-2; abundance: many; j_gene: TRBJ2-5; d_gene: TRBD1; CDR3aa: CASSLGINRGRETQYF; CDR3nt: TGTGCCAGCAGCCTTGGGATTAACAGGGGAAGGGAGACCCAGTACTTC
v_gene: TRBV28; abundance: few; j_gene: TRBJ2-1; d_gene: -; CDR3aa: CASSLRRRNEQFF; CDR3nt: TGTGCCAGCAGCCTCCGACGGAGGAATGAGCAGTTCTTC
v_gene: TRBV5-1; abundance: -; j_gene: TRBJ2-1; d_gene: TRBD2; CDR3aa: CAGSLLAGGVYNEQFF; CDR3nt: TGCGCCGGCAGCTTGCTAGCGGGGGGGGTCTACAATGAGCAGTTCTTC
v_gene: TRBV7-2; abundance: -; j_gene: TRBJ1-4; d_gene: TRBD1; CDR3aa: CASSLARTGGTEKLFF; CDR3nt: TGTGCCAGCAGCTTAGCCCGGACAGGGGGCACTGAAAAACTGTTTTTT
v_gene: TRBV5-1; abundance: few; j_gene: TRBJ2-3; d_gene: TRBD2; CDR3aa: CASSLGGLDTTDTQYF; CDR3nt: TGCGCCAGCAGCTTGGGGGGACTAGACACCACAGATACGCAGTATTTT
v_gene: TRBV20-1; abundance: -; j_gene: TRBJ1-6; d_gene: TRBD1; CDR3aa: CSARERRGTVNSPPHF; CDR3nt: TGCAGTGCTAGGGAACGGCGGGGGACAGTAAATTCACCCCCCCACTTT
v_gene: TRBV30; abundance: -; j_gene: TRBJ2-7; d_gene: -; CDR3aa: CAWSVLNEQYF; CDR3nt: TGTGCCTGGAGTGTATTGAACGAGCAGTACTTC
v_gene: TRBV5-4; abundance: once; j_gene: TRBJ1-1; d_gene: -; CDR3aa: CASSLAVRGTEALF; CDR3nt: TGTGCCAGCAGCTTGGCGGTCAGGGGCACTGAAGCTTTATTT
v_gene: TRBV2; abundance: -; j_gene: TRBJ2-4; d_gene: -; CDR3aa: CAIGVAAKNIQYF; CDR3nt: TGTGCCATTGGGGTGGCAGCCAAAAACATTCAGTACTTC
v_gene: TRBV4-1; abundance: -; j_gene: TRBJ2-4; d_gene: -; CDR3aa: CASSSRSTLAKNIQYF; CDR3nt: TGCGCCAGCAGCTCTCGGTCCACACTAGCCAAAAACATTCAGTACTTC
v_gene: TRBV28; abundance: -; j_gene: TRBJ2-3; d_gene: TRBD2; CDR3aa: CASSLVSGRESTDTQYF; CDR3nt: TGTGCCAGCAGTTTGGTGTCAGGGAGGGAGAGCACAGATACGCAGTATTTT
v_gene: TRBV21-1; abundance: few; j_gene: TRBJ2-5; d_gene: -; CDR3aa: CASSRNRAEETQYF; CDR3nt: TGTGCCAGCAGCCGAAACAGGGCCGAAGAGACCCAGTACTTC
v_gene: TRBV6-4; abundance: -; j_gene: TRBJ2-1; d_gene: -; CDR3aa: CASSDSFSVPYNEQFF; CDR3nt: TGTGCCAGCAGTGACTCGTTCAGCGTGCCTTACAATGAGCAGTTCTTC
v_gene: TRBV20-1; abundance: -; j_gene: TRBJ2-7; d_gene: TRBD2; CDR3aa: CSALEPWGGYEQYF; CDR3nt: TGCAGTGCTCTAGAGCCCTGGGGGGGCTACGAGCAGTACTTC
v_gene: TRBV5-1; abundance: -; j_gene: TRBJ2-1; d_gene: TRBD2; CDR3aa: CASSLRPSGGHPTYNEQFF; CDR3nt: TGCGCCAGCAGCTTGCGGCCTAGCGGGGGGCACCCGACTTACAATGAGCAGTTCTTC
v_gene: TRBV5-1; abundance: many; j_gene: TRBJ2-3; d_gene: -; CDR3aa: CASSLLSREPDTQYF; CDR3nt: TGCGCCAGCAGCTTGCTTTCCAGGGAACCAGATACGCAGTATTTT
v_gene: TRBV6-5; abundance: -; j_gene: TRBJ2-7; d_gene: TRBD2; CDR3aa: CASKLALASYEQYF; CDR3nt: TGTGCCAGCAAACTAGCGTTGGCCTCCTACGAGCAGTACTTC
v_gene: TRBV10-2; abundance: few; j_gene: TRBJ2-7; d_gene: TRBD2; CDR3aa: CASSELAAESPYEQYF; CDR3nt: TGCGCCAGCAGTGAACTAGCGGCGGAGTCCCCCTACGAGCAGTACTTC
v_gene: TRBV7-2; abundance: few; j_gene: TRBJ1-2; d_gene: -; CDR3aa: CASSKVEGSPYGYTF; CDR3nt: TGTGCCAGCAGCAAAGTTGAGGGATCCCCCTATGGCTACACCTTC
v_gene: TRBV10-3; abundance: -; j_gene: TRBJ1-1; d_gene: TRBD1; CDR3aa: CAISEFTGGTEAFF; CDR3nt: TGTGCCATCAGTGAGTTTACAGGGGGAACTGAAGCTTTCTTT
v_gene: TRBV5-1; abundance: -; j_gene: TRBJ2-1; d_gene: -; CDR3aa: CASSFSLLTYNEQFF; CDR3nt: TGCGCCAGCAGCTTCTCTCTCCTAACCTACAATGAGCAGTTCTTC
v_gene: TRBV7-2; abundance: few; j_gene: TRBJ2-3; d_gene: TRBD2; CDR3aa: CASSLKPGLGYADTQYF; CDR3nt: TGTGCCAGCAGCTTAAAGCCGGGACTAGGGTACGCAGATACGCAGTATTTT
v_gene: TRBV7-2; abundance: -; j_gene: TRBJ2-4; d_gene: TRBD2; CDR3aa: CASSLARDYPPMYF; CDR3nt: TGTGCCAGCAGCTTAGCGAGGGACTACCCTCCGATGTACTTC
v_gene: TRBV29-1; abundance: many; j_gene: TRBJ2-3; d_gene: TRBD2; CDR3aa: CSVVETSGSAQYF; CDR3nt: TGCAGCGTTGTAGAGACTAGCGGGAGCGCGCAGTATTTT
v_gene: TRBV5-8; abundance: few; j_gene: TRBJ1-2; d_gene: TRBD1; CDR3aa: CASSSVRTGDYGYTF; CDR3nt: TGTGCCAGCAGCTCGGTTCGGACAGGGGACTATGGCTACACCTTC
v_gene: TRBV3-1; abundance: few; j_gene: TRBJ1-1; d_gene: -; CDR3aa: CASSQPGWMNTEAFF; CDR3nt: TGTGCCAGCAGCCAACCAGGGTGGATGAACACTGAAGCTTTCTTT
v_gene: TRBV29-1; abundance: few; j_gene: TRBJ1-2; d_gene: -; CDR3aa: CSVEDQGSYGYTF; CDR3nt: TGCAGCGTTGAAGATCAGGGGTCCTATGGCTACACCTTC
v_gene: TRBV27; abundance: few; j_gene: TRBJ2-1; d_gene: TRBD2; CDR3aa: CASSLIYQTSGSFHEQFF; CDR3nt: TGTGCCAGCAGTTTAATCTACCAGACTAGCGGGAGTTTCCATGAGCAGTTCTTC
v_gene: TRBV4-1; abundance: few; j_gene: TRBJ2-7; d_gene: -; CDR3aa: CASSRTSRQTYEQYF; CDR3nt: TGCGCCAGCAGCCGCACCTCTCGACAGACCTACGAGCAGTACTTC
v_gene: TRBV20-1; abundance: few; j_gene: TRBJ2-1; d_gene: TRBD2; CDR3aa: CSGSSGGSYNEQFF; CDR3nt: TGCAGTGGTTCTAGCGGGGGAAGCTACAATGAGCAGTTCTTC
v_gene: TRBV5-6; abundance: -; j_gene: TRBJ2-5; d_gene: TRBD2; CDR3aa: CASSLFASGGGETQYF; CDR3nt: TGTGCCAGCAGCCTGTTTGCTAGCGGGGGTGGAGAGACCCAGTACTTC
v_gene: TRBV20-1; abundance: -; j_gene: TRBJ2-1; d_gene: TRBD2; CDR3aa: CSVRWTSGYNEQFF; CDR3nt: TGCAGTGTTAGATGGACTAGCGGTTACAATGAGCAGTTCTTC
v_gene: TRBV10-3; abundance: -; j_gene: TRBJ2-7; d_gene: TRBD2; CDR3aa: CAISALAGGEQYF; CDR3nt: TGTGCCATCAGTGCACTAGCGGGAGGCGAGCAGTACTTC
v_gene: TRBV20-1; abundance: -; j_gene: TRBJ2-3; d_gene: -; CDR3aa: CSARYGTSTDTQYF; CDR3nt: TGCAGTGCTAGATACGGGACTAGCACAGATACGCAGTATTTT
v_gene: TRBV24-1; abundance: few; j_gene: TRBJ2-7; d_gene: -; CDR3aa: CATSDSPGQNEQYF; CDR3nt: TGTGCCACCAGTGATTCGCCAGGGCAAAACGAGCAGTACTTC
v_gene: TRBV12-3/TRBV12-4; abundance: few; j_gene: TRBJ1-4; d_gene: -; CDR3aa: CASSGITVEKLFF; CDR3nt: TGTGCCAGCAGTGGGATAACAGTCGAAAAACTGTTTTTT
v_gene: TRBV5-1; abundance: few; j_gene: TRBJ2-3; d_gene: TRBD2; CDR3aa: CASSWTSGVSPSTDTQYF; CDR3nt: TGCGCCAGCAGCTGGACTAGCGGGGTCTCCCCTAGCACAGATACGCAGTATTTT
v_gene: TRBV4-1; abundance: -; j_gene: TRBJ2-1; d_gene: -; CDR3aa: CASSQDYIRQFF; CDR3nt: TGCGCCAGCAGCCAGGACTACATCAGGCAGTTCTTC
v_gene: TRBV2; abundance: -; j_gene: TRBJ1-1; d_gene: TRBD1; CDR3aa: CASRVDRGGTEAFF; CDR3nt: TGTGCCAGCAGGGTAGACAGGGGAGGCACTGAAGCTTTCTTT
v_gene: TRBV5-1; abundance: once; j_gene: TRBJ1-2; d_gene: -; CDR3aa: CASSLEGMEFYGYTF; CDR3nt: TGCGCCAGCAGCTTGGAGGGGATGGAATTCTATGGCTACACCTTC
v_gene: TRBV27; abundance: -; j_gene: TRBJ1-6; d_gene: TRBD1; CDR3aa: CASREDRDNSPLHF; CDR3nt: TGTGCCAGCAGGGAGGACAGGGATAATTCACCCCTCCACTTT
v_gene: TRBV20-1; abundance: -; j_gene: TRBJ2-3; d_gene: -; CDR3aa: CSAVEERTDTQYF; CDR3nt: TGCAGTGCCGTAGAGGAGCGCACAGATACGCAGTATTTT
v_gene: TRBV5-6; abundance: -; j_gene: TRBJ2-7; d_gene: -; CDR3aa: CASSLGYQTYEQYF; CDR3nt: TGTGCCAGCAGCTTAGGGTATCAGACCTACGAGCAGTACTTC